This T cell receptor (beta chain) was observed in a study of identical twins. CDR1 and CDR2 from the germline V gene are LNHNV and YYDKDF (reference sequence). V was pared by 0 bases and J by 1 base, with 9 bases between. The CDR3 has 15 amino acids. MiXCR was run by TCRdb on the 5' RACE reads, yielding one entry per CDR3 protein. Among 350,000 or so distinct CDR3 sequences listed, approximately 13% were seen once. The data were also submitted as part of a second study, on yellow fever vaccine responses in identical twins.

The clonotype comes from a woman under 30 in good health. Sequenced sample: CD8+ T cells sorted from blood. J is TRBJ2-5 and V is TRBV15, with D uncertain. In DNA form, the CDR3 reads TGTGCCACCAGCAGAGATCTGGGCAGCCAAGAGACCCAGTACTTC. Residues: CATSRDLGSQETQYF.